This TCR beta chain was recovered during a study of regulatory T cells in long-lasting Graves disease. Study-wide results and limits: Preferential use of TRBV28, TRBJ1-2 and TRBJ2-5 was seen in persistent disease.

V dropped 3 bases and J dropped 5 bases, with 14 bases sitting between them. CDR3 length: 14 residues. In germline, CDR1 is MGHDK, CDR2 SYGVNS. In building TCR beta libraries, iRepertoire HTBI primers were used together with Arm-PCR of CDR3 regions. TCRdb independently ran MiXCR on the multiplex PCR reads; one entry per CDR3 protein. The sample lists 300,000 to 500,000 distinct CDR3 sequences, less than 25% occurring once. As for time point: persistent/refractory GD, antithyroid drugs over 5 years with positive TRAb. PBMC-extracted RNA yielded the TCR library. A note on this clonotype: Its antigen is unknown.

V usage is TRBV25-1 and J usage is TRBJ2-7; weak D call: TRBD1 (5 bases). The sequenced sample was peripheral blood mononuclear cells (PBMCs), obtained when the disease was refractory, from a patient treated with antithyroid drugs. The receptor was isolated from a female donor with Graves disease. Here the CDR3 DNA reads TGTGCCAGCAGTGACCGGAGAGGCAGGGACGAGCAGTACTTC. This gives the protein CASSDRRGRDEQYF.